This T cell receptor (beta chain) emerged from a study of cytomegalovirus exposure and HLA in healthy donors. Notes on the study in general: Further analysis was carried out later, and it showed several of the most significant clusters appearing linked to common viral pathogens.

As regards this clone: Its antigen remains unknown.

The CDR3 contains 14 residues. V dropped 5 bases and J dropped 3 bases, with 12 bases sitting between them. The V gene's germline CDR1 is SGDLS and CDR2 YYNGEE. This PCR relied on a set of 60 Vbeta primers and 13 Jbeta primers. Sequenced by immunoSEQ multiplex PCR; TCRdb stores in-frame clones only, minus some. The table includes roughly 160,000 clones, more than 80% detected once. The sequence derives from a woman aged 25 to 45 in good health and CMV-seropositive. The sequenced sample was PBMCs. The rearrangement uses TRBV9 and TRBJ1-5; unclear D gene. The CDR3 bases are TGTGCCAGCAGGGGCAGCTTTTCCAATCAGCCCCAGCATTTT. It encodes CASRGSFSNQPQHF.